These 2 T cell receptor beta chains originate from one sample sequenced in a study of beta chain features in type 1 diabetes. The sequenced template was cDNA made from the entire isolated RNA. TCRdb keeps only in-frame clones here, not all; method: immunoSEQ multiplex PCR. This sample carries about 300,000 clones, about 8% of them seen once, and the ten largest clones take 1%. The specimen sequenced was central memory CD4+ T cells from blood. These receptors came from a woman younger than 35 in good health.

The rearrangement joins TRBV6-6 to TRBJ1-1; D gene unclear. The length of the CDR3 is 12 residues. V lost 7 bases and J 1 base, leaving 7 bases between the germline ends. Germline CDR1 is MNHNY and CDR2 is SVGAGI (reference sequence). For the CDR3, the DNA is TGTGCCAGCACTGCTCAGAACACTGAAGCTTTCTTT. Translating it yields CASTAQNTEAFF.

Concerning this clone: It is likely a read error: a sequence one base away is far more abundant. The CDR3 protein is CASSLVGLGEQFF. As DNA, the CDR3 is TGCGCCAGCAGCTTGGTCGGCCTCGGGGAGCAGTTCTTC. V usage is TRBV5-1 and J usage is TRBJ2-1; D is unresolved. CDR1 is SGHRS, CDR2 YFSETQ, per germline. V lost 0 bases, J lost 10 bases, and 11 bases lay in between. There are 13 residues in the CDR3.